A single sample gave rise to the 17 T cell receptor beta chains below, sequenced in a study of beta chain features in type 1 diabetes. Expressed TCRB transcripts got sequenced, as all isolated RNA was reverse transcribed. Generated by immunoSEQ multiplex PCR, the TCRdb table keeps only in-frame clones and is missing some. The sample includes more than 150,000 clones, less than 15% of them seen just once. The specimen was central memory CD4+ T cells from blood. Receptors were obtained from a woman aged 18-29 years in good health.

V usage is TRBV25-1 and J usage is TRBJ1-2; D may be TRBD1 (6 bases). In germline, CDR1 is MGHDK, CDR2 SYGVNS. V was trimmed by 5 bases and J by 2 bases, leaving 12 bases between them. The CDR3 spans 14 residues. This CDR3 is CASSRAGVNYGYTF. The DNA for the CDR3 is TGTGCCAGCAGTAGGGCAGGGGTCAACTATGGCTACACCTTC.

This clone was seen a few times. In DNA, the CDR3 is TGTGCCAGCAGTTTACGTCTCGCACTTACAGGCACCGGGGAGCTGTTTTTT. As protein: CASSLRLALTGTGELFF. This chain connects TRBV28 to TRBJ2-2, with D maybe TRBD1 (5 bases). The germline V and J ends were trimmed by 2 bases and 4 bases, with 17 bases remaining between them. Per germline, CDR1 MDHEN and CDR2 SYDVKM. This CDR3 is 17 amino acids long.

This clone was counted only a few times. The V gene is TRBV7-9, the J gene TRBJ2-2; possibly TRBD2 for D (5 bases). This CDR3 contains 14 residues. CDR1 and CDR2 from the germline V gene are SEHNR and FQNEAQ (reference sequence). The V end was cut by 1 base, the J end by 7 bases, with 10 bases between. CDR3 sequence: CASSLEVRGGELFF. As DNA, the CDR3 is TGTGCCAGCAGCTTAGAAGTCCGGGGCGGGGAGCTGTTTTTT.

This clone has only a few counts. The chain couples TRBV28 to TRBJ2-1, with D possibly TRBD2 on 5 matching bases. V was pared by 11 bases and J by 8 bases, with 16 bases between. The CDR3 is 12 residues long. The germline CDR1 and CDR2 sequences are MDHEN and SYDVKM. The CDR3 DNA reads as TGTGCCCCAGGACTCGATGGCGATGAGCAGTTCTTC. This encodes CAPGLDGDEQFF.

Only a few counts were recorded for this clone. CDR3 in amino acids: CSAWDRERFGNEQFF. The CDR3, as DNA: TGCAGCGCCTGGGACAGGGAACGTTTCGGGAATGAGCAGTTCTTC. The rearrangement joins TRBV29-1 to TRBJ2-1; 9 bases are shared with TRBD1. The germline V gene has CDR1 SQVTM and CDR2 ANQGSEA. This CDR3 is 15 amino acids long. The V segment lost 7 bases and the J segment 7 bases; nucleotides outside the gene matches: 14.

The V and J genes are TRBV7-6 and TRBJ2-1; 7 bases align to TRBD1. With V trimmed by 2 bases and J by 8 bases, 3 bases remained unmatched. CDR1 and CDR2 (germline): SGHVS, FNYEAQ. The CDR3 is made up of 13 amino acids. The CDR3 protein is CASSLNRGYEQFF. CDR3 nucleotides: TGTGCCAGCAGCTTAAACAGGGGCTATGAGCAGTTCTTC.

This CDR3 is CASSILRTMDNEQFF. CDR3 nucleotide sequence: TGTGCCAGCAGTATCCTCCGGACTATGGACAATGAGCAGTTCTTC. The rearrangement joins TRBV25-1 to TRBJ2-1, with D perhaps matching TRBD2 (6 bases). Deletions cut 5 bases from V and 5 bases from J, with 16 bases between. CDR1 is MGHDK and CDR2 is SYGVNS in the germline V gene. The CDR3 covers 15 residues.

Many counts were recorded for this clone. The chain is built from TRBV7-3 and TRBJ1-1; TRBD1 matches at 10 bases. The CDR3 runs 13 residues. Germline CDR1 reads SGHTA; CDR2 reads FQGTGA. J was trimmed by 10 bases and V by 8 bases; bases with no gene match: 10. CDR3 residues: CASGVGTGAGAFF. DNA of the CDR3: TGTGCCAGCGGGGTGGGGACAGGGGCTGGAGCTTTCTTT.

The chain recombines TRBV7-2 with TRBJ1-2; 7 bases are shared with TRBD1. The CDR3 is 14 residues long. The germline gives CDR1 SGHTA, CDR2 FQGNSA. V lost 5 bases to trimming and J lost 5 bases; unmatched junction nucleotides: 8. DNA of the CDR3: TGTGCCAGCAGCCCTAGACAGGGTGGGTATGGCTACACCTTC. This gives the protein CASSPRQGGYGYTF.

The chain carries TRBV9 and TRBJ2-1, with TRBD2 matching 9 bases. Germline CDR1 is SGDLS and CDR2 is YYNGEE. With V trimmed by 4 bases and J by 7 bases, 15 bases remained unmatched. The CDR3 runs to 17 residues. CDR3 sequence reads: CASSPHSGAGGRNEQFF. In DNA, the CDR3 is TGTGCCAGCAGCCCCCACTCGGGGGCGGGAGGGCGGAATGAGCAGTTCTTC.

The chain combines TRBV13 with TRBJ2-1, with 10 nucleotides matching TRBD2. This CDR3 has 14 amino acids. Germline loops: CDR1 PRHDT, CDR2 FYEKMQ (reference sequence). The V and J ends lost 6 bases and 5 bases, in that order; junction bases with no gene match: 4. CDR3 nucleotide sequence: TGTGCCAGCAGACACGGACTAGCGGACAATGAGCAGTTCTTC. Protein sequence: CASRHGLADNEQFF.

On this clone itself: The sample carries other DNA sequences with the same CDR3. The gene calls are TRBV7-2 and TRBJ2-5; D remains ambiguous. The CDR3 extends over 14 amino acids. Germline CDR1 and CDR2: SGHTA and FQGNSA. The V and J ends lost 0 bases and 1 base respectively, with 6 bases between them. The CDR3 DNA reads TGTGCCAGCAGCTTAGCTGGGCTCCAAGAGACCCAGTACTTC. This encodes CASSLAGLQETQYF.

This chain links TRBV29-1 with TRBJ1-1; no reliable D call. Germline V lookup: CDR1 SQVTM, CDR2 ANQGSEA. This CDR3 has 14 amino acids. The V end was cut by 1 base, the J end by 2 bases, with 11 bases between. CDR3 DNA sequence: TGCAGCGTTGAAGCGGTAGGGAGCAACACTGAAGCTTTCTTT. Encoded protein: CSVEAVGSNTEAFF.

This clone turned up a few times. V and J are TRBV7-8 and TRBJ1-3; 8 bases are a match to TRBD1. Germline V gives CDR1 SGHVS, CDR2 FQNEAQ. V lost 4 bases and J lost 4; bases outside the gene matches: 6. The CDR3 is 15 residues long. The CDR3 coding sequence is TGTGCCAGCAGCTCAGACAGGGGTTACGGAAACACCATATATTTT. Its protein product is CASSSDRGYGNTIYF.

This clone appeared many times. The V call is TRBV5-1, the J call TRBJ1-5; D call uncertain. The V end lost 0 bases, the J end lost 0 bases, and 10 bases lay between the germline ends. Germline values: CDR1 SGHRS, CDR2 YFSETQ. The CDR3 has 16 amino acids. In DNA form, the CDR3 reads TGCGCCAGCAGCTTGGGGACGGAGGCTAGCAATCAGCCCCAGCATTTT. It translates to CASSLGTEASNQPQHF.

This clone turned up a few times. This chain connects TRBV9 to TRBJ1-1; TRBD1 agrees at 7 bases. CDR3 length equals 15 residues. V lost 4 bases and J lost 4; bases outside the gene matches: 10. Germline V gene sequence: CDR1 SGDLS, CDR2 YYNGEE. Here the CDR3 reads CASSPRTGPSTEAFF. CDR3 nucleotide sequence: TGTGCCAGCAGCCCGAGGACAGGCCCATCCACTGAAGCTTTCTTT.

V usage is TRBV7-2 and J usage is TRBJ2-5; 8 bases agree with TRBD1. V was pared by 3 bases and J by 5 bases, with 5 bases of the junction left unmatched. CDR3 size: 14 residues. Germline V gives CDR1 SGHTA, CDR2 FQGNSA. The CDR3 DNA sequence: TGTGCCAGCAGCTTCTGGACAGGGACGGAGACCCAGTACTTC. Translation gives CASSFWTGTETQYF.